Below, 18 T cell receptor beta chains from the same sample are listed, as sequenced in a study of T-cell reconstitution after alpha-beta-depleted transplantation in children. Unique molecular identifiers tagged the TCRbeta library. TCRdb reanalysed the PCR reads using MiXCR and keeps one entry per CDR3 protein. The table includes a few hundred thousand distinct CDR3 sequences, 27% detected once. The sample was PBMCs, taken before TCRalphabeta/CD19-depleted stem cell transplant. The receptors were sampled from a boy under three years old with Wiskott-Aldrich syndrome, due to receive a stem cell transplant.

In its sample, this clonotype was seen a few times. The V and J genes are TRBV12-3 or TRBV12-4 and TRBJ2-1, with D perhaps matching TRBD1 (6 bases). This CDR3 contains 13 residues. With 6 bases removed from V and 10 bases from J, the gap between germline ends came to 16 bases. This CDR3 reads CASSQAADSEQFF. In nucleotides, the CDR3 is TGTGCCAGCAGCCAAGCCGCGGACAGCGAGCAGTTCTTC.

The rearrangement links TRBV6-5 to TRBJ1-2; D gene ambiguous. Germline CDR1 and CDR2: MNHEY and SVGAGI. This CDR3 comprises 14 residues. V lost 0 bases and J 0 bases, leaving 5 bases between the germline ends. CDR3 in amino acids: CASSYSGTNYGYTF. As DNA, the CDR3 is TGTGCCAGCAGTTACTCAGGAACTAACTATGGCTACACCTTC.

This rearrangement joins TRBV6-5 to TRBJ2-7, with TRBD2 matching over 13 bases. The germline CDR1 and CDR2 sequences are MNHEY and SVGAGI. The CDR3 is made up of 14 amino acids. Trimming cost V 2 bases and J 6 bases; bases outside gene matches: 1. DNA for the CDR3: TGTGCCAGCAGTTACGGACTAGCGGGAGCCGAGCAGTACTTC. Its protein is CASSYGLAGAEQYF.

This clonotype was seen only a few times. The rearrangement joins TRBV5-1 to TRBJ1-5; D remains unclear. Trimming took 4 bases from V and 2 from J, leaving 7 bases between them. Germline V gene lookup returns CDR1 SGHRS and CDR2 YFSETQ. The CDR3 is made up of 13 amino acids. The CDR3 protein is CASSDGGNQPQHF. The CDR3 DNA reads TGCGCCAGCAGCGATGGAGGCAATCAGCCCCAGCATTTT.

The V and J genes are TRBV7-3 and TRBJ2-3; a possible D gene is TRBD1 (5 bases). Germline values: CDR1 SGHTA, CDR2 FQGTGA. The CDR3 consists of 17 residues. V lost 4 bases, J lost 4 bases, and 21 bases lay in between. The CDR3 loop is CASSSEGDFIGADTQYF. The CDR3 region has the DNA TGTGCCAGCAGCTCCGAAGGGGATTTTATAGGGGCAGATACGCAGTATTTT.

In this sample, this clonotype turned up once. This rearrangement joins TRBV2 to TRBJ1-5; no reliable D call. The length of the CDR3 is 15 residues. Germline V gene data show CDR1 as SNHLY and CDR2 as FYNNEI. With 7 bases removed from V and 2 bases from J, the gap between germline ends came to 15 bases. The chain's CDR3 is CASILRRDCNQPQHF. The CDR3 DNA reads TGTGCCAGCATCCTAAGACGGGATTGCAATCAGCCCCAGCATTTT.

The V gene is TRBV20-1, the J gene TRBJ2-7; no firm D call. The length of the CDR3 is 18 residues. Germline loops: CDR1 DFQATT, CDR2 SNEGSKA (reference sequence). V was clipped by 2 bases and J by 0 bases, with 23 bases between them. CDR3 region: CSARTLVRGRGSSYEQYF. The CDR3 DNA is TGCAGTGCTAGAACTCTGGTTCGCGGACGAGGAAGCTCCTACGAGCAGTACTTC.

V gene TRBV18 combines with J gene TRBJ2-1; tentatively, D is TRBD2 (6 bases). The CDR3 extends over 11 amino acids. The V gene's germline CDR1 is KGHSH and CDR2 LQKENI. The V end lost 3 bases, the J end lost 12 bases, and 9 bases lay between the germline ends. The CDR3 sequence is CASSPFGGQFF. The CDR3 bases are TGTGCCAGCTCACCTTTCGGGGGGCAGTTCTTC.

This clonotype was seen only a few times. The chain has TRBV15 and TRBJ2-7; no firm D call. Germline V gene data show CDR1 as LNHNV and CDR2 as YYDKDF (reference sequence). The CDR3 is made up of 16 amino acids. The V gene lost 5 bases and the J gene lost 0 bases, with 17 bases spanning the gap. The CDR3 region has the DNA TGTGCCACCAGCGGGGTCGGCGGCTCTCGCTCCTACGAGCAGTACTTC. Translated, it gives CATSGVGGSRSYEQYF.

This clonotype appeared a few times. The chain links TRBV11-2 to TRBJ1-4; possible D gene TRBD1, 5 bases. From germline, CDR1 is SGHAT and CDR2 FQNNGV. The CDR3 runs 15 residues. V lost 1 base and J lost 7, with 13 bases in between. The CDR3 bases are TGTGCCAGCAGCTTAGGGCCAGGGTGGTTTGAAAAACTGTTTTTT. Protein product: CASSLGPGWFEKLFF.

The gene calls are TRBV12-3 or TRBV12-4 and TRBJ2-1; a possible D gene is TRBD2 (6 bases). V lost 3 bases to trimming and J lost 4 bases, with 16 bases between them. This CDR3 is built from 16 residues. For the CDR3, the DNA is TGTGCCAGCAGTTTCTGGCGGGACGGGGGTTACAATGAGCAGTTCTTC. Amino acids: CASSFWRDGGYNEQFF.

With respect to this clonotype: A much larger clone differs from this one at a single base, so this may be a read error. This chain links TRBV6-4 with TRBJ2-1, with D tentatively TRBD2 (5 bases). CDR3 length: 12 amino acids. Between the trimmed V and J ends, which lost 7 bases and 3 bases, there was a span of 7 bases. Germline CDR1 reads MRHNA; CDR2 reads SNTAGT. The CDR3 DNA is TGTGCCAGCACTCGGGGCTACAATGAGCAGTTCTTC. This sequence encodes CASTRGYNEQFF.

V usage is TRBV20-1 and J usage is TRBJ2-3; the match to TRBD1 covers 9 bases. Germline V CDR1 and CDR2: DFQATT, SNEGSKA (reference sequence). V dropped 1 base and J dropped 3; count of bases not matched to a gene: 2. The CDR3 covers 14 residues. CDR3 sequence: CSARGQGGTDTQYF. The CDR3 region has the DNA TGCAGTGCTAGAGGACAGGGGGGAACAGATACGCAGTATTTT.

V is TRBV10-3 and J is TRBJ1-2; 8 bases are a match to TRBD1. The CDR3 has 16 residues. The germline gives CDR1 ENHRY, CDR2 SYGVKD. Trimming at V came to 7 bases and at J to 6 bases, leaving 16 bases not matched to a gene. The CDR3 region is CAINSGTGYFSDGYTF. In DNA, the CDR3 is TGTGCCATCAATTCCGGGACAGGTTATTTTTCGGATGGCTACACCTTC.

This clonotype was counted at least ten times. The rearrangement links TRBV4-1 to TRBJ2-4; D unresolved. This CDR3 has 16 amino acids. Germline values: CDR1 MGHRA, CDR2 YSYEKL. The ends were cut back, 1 base at V and 2 bases at J, with 12 bases in the middle. CDR3 sequence reads: CASSQGPGRSKNIQYF. DNA of the CDR3: TGCGCCAGCAGCCAAGGGCCCGGAAGGTCCAAAAACATTCAGTACTTC.

This clonotype was observed a few times. The CDR3 region has the DNA TGCAGTGCTAGAGTCGACAGGGCCCACACTGAAGCTTTCTTT. It specifies CSARVDRAHTEAFF. V is TRBV20-1 and J is TRBJ1-1; 7 bases map to TRBD1. Germline assignment: CDR1 DFQATT and CDR2 SNEGSKA (reference sequence). J lost 3 bases, V lost 1 base, and 5 bases had no gene match. There are 14 residues in the CDR3.

This clonotype was counted a few times. This sequence joins TRBV11-2 and TRBJ2-3, with D perhaps TRBD1 (5 bases). The CDR3 has 17 residues. Deletions cut 2 bases from V and 0 bases from J, with 15 bases between. The germline V gene has CDR1 SGHAT and CDR2 FQNNGV. CDR3 residues: CASSLFPDTSSTDTQYF. CDR3 DNA: TGTGCCAGCAGCTTATTTCCGGACACTTCTAGCACAGATACGCAGTATTTT.

Many counts were recorded for this clonotype. CDR3 amino acids: CASSLAGTSEETQYF. The CDR3 DNA is TGCGCCAGCAGCTTGGCCGGGACTAGCGAAGAGACCCAGTACTTC. The genes are TRBV5-1 and TRBJ2-5; 10 bases are shared with TRBD2. CDR1 and CDR2 (germline): SGHRS, YFSETQ. V gave up 0 bases and J gave up 3 bases; unmatched junction bases: 2. The CDR3 spans 15 residues.